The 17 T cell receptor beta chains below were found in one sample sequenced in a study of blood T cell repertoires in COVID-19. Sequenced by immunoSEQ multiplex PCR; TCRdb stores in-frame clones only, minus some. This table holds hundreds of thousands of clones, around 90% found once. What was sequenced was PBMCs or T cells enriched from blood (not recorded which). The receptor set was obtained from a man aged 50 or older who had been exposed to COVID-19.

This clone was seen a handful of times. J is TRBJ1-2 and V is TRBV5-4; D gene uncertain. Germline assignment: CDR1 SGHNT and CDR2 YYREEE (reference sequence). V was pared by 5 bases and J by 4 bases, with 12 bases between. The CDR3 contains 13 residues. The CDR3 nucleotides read TGTGCCAGCAGTCTACCGGTTGGCTATGGCTACACCTTC. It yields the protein CASSLPVGYGYTF.

The CDR3, as DNA: TGTGCCAGCAGTTACATAAACACCGGGGAGCTGTTTTTT. It specifies CASSYINTGELFF. The V and J genes are TRBV6-5 and TRBJ2-2, with no clear D. This CDR3 has 13 residues. The V gene lost 2 bases and the J gene lost 2 bases, with 3 bases spanning the gap. Germline loops: CDR1 MNHEY, CDR2 SVGAGI.

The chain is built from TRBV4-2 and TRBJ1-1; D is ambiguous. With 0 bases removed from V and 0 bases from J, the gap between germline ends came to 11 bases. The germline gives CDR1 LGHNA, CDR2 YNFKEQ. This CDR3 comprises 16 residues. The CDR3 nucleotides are TGTGCCAGCAGCCAAGATCCGAGGCACTTGAACACTGAAGCTTTCTTT. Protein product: CASSQDPRHLNTEAFF.

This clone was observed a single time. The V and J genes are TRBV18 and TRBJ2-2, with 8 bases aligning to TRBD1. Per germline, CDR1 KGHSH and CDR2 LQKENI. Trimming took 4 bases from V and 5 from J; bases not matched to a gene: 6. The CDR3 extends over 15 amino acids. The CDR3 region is CASSLNGQGTGELFF. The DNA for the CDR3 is TGTGCCAGCTCACTCAATGGACAGGGAACCGGGGAGCTGTTTTTT.

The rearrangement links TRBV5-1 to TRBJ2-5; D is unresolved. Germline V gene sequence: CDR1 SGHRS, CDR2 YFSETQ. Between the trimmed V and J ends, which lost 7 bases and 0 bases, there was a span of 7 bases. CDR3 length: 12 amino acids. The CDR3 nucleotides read TGCGCCAGCGGAGACTACCAAGAGACCCAGTACTTC. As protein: CASGDYQETQYF.

The CDR3, as DNA: TGTGCCAGCAGTGATAGTCCATTGGCCAAAAACATTCAGTACTTC. This encodes CASSDSPLAKNIQYF. The chain couples TRBV6-1 to TRBJ2-4; no reliable D call. The CDR3 runs to 15 residues. CDR1 is MNHNS and CDR2 is SASEGT in the germline V gene. The V gene lost 3 bases and the J gene lost 1 base, with 10 bases spanning the gap.

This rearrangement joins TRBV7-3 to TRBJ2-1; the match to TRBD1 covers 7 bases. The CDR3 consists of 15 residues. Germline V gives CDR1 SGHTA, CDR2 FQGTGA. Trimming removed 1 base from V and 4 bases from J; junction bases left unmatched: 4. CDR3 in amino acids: CASSLNQGVYNEQFF. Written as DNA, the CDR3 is TGTGCCAGCAGCTTAAACCAGGGGGTATACAATGAGCAGTTCTTC.

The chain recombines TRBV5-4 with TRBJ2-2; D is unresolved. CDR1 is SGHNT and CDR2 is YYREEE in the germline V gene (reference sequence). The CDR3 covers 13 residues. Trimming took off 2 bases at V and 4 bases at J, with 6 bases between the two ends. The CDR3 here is CASSFTGTGELFF. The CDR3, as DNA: TGTGCCAGCAGCTTCACGGGCACCGGGGAGCTGTTTTTT.

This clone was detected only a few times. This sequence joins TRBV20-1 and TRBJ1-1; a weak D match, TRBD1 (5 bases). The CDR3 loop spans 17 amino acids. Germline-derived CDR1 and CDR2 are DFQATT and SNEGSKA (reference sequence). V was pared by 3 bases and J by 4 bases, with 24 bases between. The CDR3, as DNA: TGCAGTGCTAGTCGGGTCGGCAGGGAGGGTTTCGGCACTGAAGCTTTCTTT. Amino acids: CSASRVGREGFGTEAFF.

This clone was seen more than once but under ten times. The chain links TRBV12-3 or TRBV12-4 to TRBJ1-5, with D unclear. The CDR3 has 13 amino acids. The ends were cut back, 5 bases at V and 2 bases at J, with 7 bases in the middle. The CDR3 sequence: CASSRRGNQPQHF. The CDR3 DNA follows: TGTGCCAGCAGTCGTCGGGGCAATCAGCCCCAGCATTTT.

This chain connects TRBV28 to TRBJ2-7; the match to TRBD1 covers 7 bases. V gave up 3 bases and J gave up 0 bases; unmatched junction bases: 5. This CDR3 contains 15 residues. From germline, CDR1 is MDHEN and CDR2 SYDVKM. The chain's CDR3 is CASSFGDRASYEQYF. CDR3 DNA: TGTGCCAGCAGTTTTGGAGACAGGGCCTCCTACGAGCAGTACTTC. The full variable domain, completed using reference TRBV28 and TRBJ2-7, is DVKVTQSSRYLVKRTGEKVFLECVQDMDHENMFWYRQDPGLGLRLIYFSYDVKMKEKGDIPEGYSVSREKKERFSLILESASTNQTSMYLCASSFGDRASYEQYFGPGTRLTVT.

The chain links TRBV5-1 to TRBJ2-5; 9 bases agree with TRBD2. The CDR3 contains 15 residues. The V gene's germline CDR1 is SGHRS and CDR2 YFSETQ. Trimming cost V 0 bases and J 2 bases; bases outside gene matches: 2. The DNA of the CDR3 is TGCGCCAGCAGCTTGGCTAGCGGGAAGCAAGAGACCCAGTACTTC. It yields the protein CASSLASGKQETQYF. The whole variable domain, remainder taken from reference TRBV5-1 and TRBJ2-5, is KAGVTQTPRYLIKTRGQQVTLSCSPISGHRSVSWYQQTPGQGLQFLFEYFSETQRNKGNFPGRFSGRQFSNSRSEMNVSTLELGDSALYLCASSLASGKQETQYFGPGTRLLVL.

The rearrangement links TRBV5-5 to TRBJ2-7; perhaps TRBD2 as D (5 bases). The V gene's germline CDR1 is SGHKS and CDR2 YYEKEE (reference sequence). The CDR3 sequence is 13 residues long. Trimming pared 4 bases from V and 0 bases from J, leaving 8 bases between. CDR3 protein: CASSVGVSYEQYF. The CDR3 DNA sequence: TGTGCCAGCAGCGTCGGGGTCTCCTACGAGCAGTACTTC.

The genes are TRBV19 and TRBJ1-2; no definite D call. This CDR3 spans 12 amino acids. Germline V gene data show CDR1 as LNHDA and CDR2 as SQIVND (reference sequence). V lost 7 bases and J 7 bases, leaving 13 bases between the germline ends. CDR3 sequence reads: CASMEALGGYTF. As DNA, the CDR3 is TGTGCCAGTATGGAGGCCCTTGGTGGCTACACCTTC. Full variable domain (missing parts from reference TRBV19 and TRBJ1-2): DGGITQSPKYLFRKEGQNVTLSCEQNLNHDAMYWYRQDPGQGLRLIYYSQIVNDFQKGDIAEGYSVSREKKESFPLTVTSAQKNPTAFYLCASMEALGGYTFGSGTRLTVV.

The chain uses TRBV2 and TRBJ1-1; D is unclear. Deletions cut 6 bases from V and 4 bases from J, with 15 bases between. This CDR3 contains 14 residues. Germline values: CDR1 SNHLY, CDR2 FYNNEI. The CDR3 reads CASRVQRASTEAFF. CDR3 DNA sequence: TGTGCCAGCAGGGTTCAGAGGGCCAGCACTGAAGCTTTCTTT.

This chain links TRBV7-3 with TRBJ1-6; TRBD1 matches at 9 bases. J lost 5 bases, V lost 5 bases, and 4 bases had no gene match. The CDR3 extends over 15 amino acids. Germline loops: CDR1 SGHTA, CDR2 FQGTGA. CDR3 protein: CASSTTGGNNSPLHF. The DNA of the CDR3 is TGTGCCAGCAGCACGACAGGGGGTAATAATTCACCCCTCCACTTT.

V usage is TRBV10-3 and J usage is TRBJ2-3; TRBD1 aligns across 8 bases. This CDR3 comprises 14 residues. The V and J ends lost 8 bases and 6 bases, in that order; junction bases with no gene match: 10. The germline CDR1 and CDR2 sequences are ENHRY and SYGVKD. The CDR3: CAICPQGGADTQYF. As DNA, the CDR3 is TGTGCCATCTGTCCACAGGGGGGAGCGGATACGCAGTATTTT.